This is a list of T cell receptor beta chains from one sample in a study of T cell changes during pregnancy in multiple sclerosis. This table comes from immunoSEQ multiplex PCR, and its TCRdb copy is limited to in-frame clones, with some not included. The data hold around 43,000 clones, with 85% to 95% observed a single time. The sample here was CD8+ T cells from peripheral blood mononuclear cells, taken after pregnancy. The receptors stem from a female donor with multiple sclerosis, enrolled in a pregnancy study. CDR3s include the opening cysteine and the closing phenylalanine or tryptophan. The order of the fields is D gene, V gene, clone size, J gene, CDR3 DNA, CDR3 protein. D genes are given only for firm matches. Rows may omit the clone size; those that give it use once, few, many or a size class.

NA	TRBV5-5	NA	TRBJ1-5	TGTGCCAGCAGCTTGGCCGGGGGGGTCAATCAGCCCCAGCATTTT	CASSLAGGVNQPQHF
NA	TRBV5-1	NA	TRBJ1-1	TGCGCCAGCAGCTTGTATACAGGGATGAACACTGAAGCTTTCTTT	CASSLYTGMNTEAFF
TRBD1	TRBV2	NA	TRBJ2-1	TGTGCCAGCAAAAGAGATACAGGGGGCCACAATGAGCAGTTCTTC	CASKRDTGGHNEQFF
TRBD1	TRBV11-3	NA	TRBJ2-2	TGTGCCAGCAGCTCAAGGACAGGGGCGGCCGGGGAGCTGTTTTTT	CASSSRTGAAGELFF
NA	TRBV28	NA	TRBJ2-7	TGTGCCAGTTGGAGGAGCGGTTCGACCTACGAGCAGTACTTC	CASWRSGSTYEQYF
TRBD1	TRBV6-1	NA	TRBJ2-7	TGTGCCAGCAGCGTGGACAGGGGGTTGTCTTACGAGCAGTACTTC	CASSVDRGLSYEQYF
TRBD2	TRBV29-1	NA	TRBJ2-3	TGCAGCGTTGGAAGGGGTAATAGCGGGAGGGCCGCAGATACGCAGTATTTT	CSVGRGNSGRAADTQYF
NA	TRBV28	NA	TRBJ1-5	TGTGCCAGCAGTTTGCAGGGTCATCAGCCCCAGCATTTT	CASSLQGHQPQHF
TRBD1	TRBV9	NA	TRBJ1-5	TGTGCCAGCAGCGTAGGTTCAGGGGGGAGCAATCAGCCCCAGCATTTT	CASSVGSGGSNQPQHF
TRBD1	TRBV7-9	once	TRBJ2-4	TGTGCCAGCAGCCCGGGACAGGGAAGTGGTGAGGACATTCAGTACTTC	CASSPGQGSGEDIQYF
NA	TRBV7-9	NA	TRBJ1-1	TGTGCCAGCAGCACCTCCAGGGGCGGCTTTCGGTCAGGCACTGAAGCTTTCTTT	CASSTSRGGFRSGTEAFF
NA	TRBV9	NA	TRBJ1-5	TGTGCCAGCAGCTTGGGGGGAGGACAGCCCCAGCATTTT	CASSLGGGQPQHF
TRBD2	TRBV29-1	NA	TRBJ2-1	TGCAGCGTTGAGGATCCGGGACTAGCAAGGGACAATGAGCAGTTCTTC	CSVEDPGLARDNEQFF
TRBD1	TRBV19	NA	TRBJ1-6	TGTGCCAGTAGTATAGGGGGGACAGCGGTTTCACCCCTCCACTTT	CASSIGGTAVSPLHF
NA	TRBV5-6	medium-sized	TRBJ1-6	TGTGCCAGCAGCTTGGTGAGTTCACCCCTCCACTTT	CASSLVSSPLHF
NA	TRBV2	NA	TRBJ1-6	TGTGCCAGTCGCGCAGGGTTCCGGAATTCACCCCTCCACTTT	CASRAGFRNSPLHF
TRBD1	TRBV18	NA	TRBJ1-1	TGTGCCAGCTCACCGGACAGGGGACAGAACACTGAAGCTTTCTTT	CASSPDRGQNTEAFF